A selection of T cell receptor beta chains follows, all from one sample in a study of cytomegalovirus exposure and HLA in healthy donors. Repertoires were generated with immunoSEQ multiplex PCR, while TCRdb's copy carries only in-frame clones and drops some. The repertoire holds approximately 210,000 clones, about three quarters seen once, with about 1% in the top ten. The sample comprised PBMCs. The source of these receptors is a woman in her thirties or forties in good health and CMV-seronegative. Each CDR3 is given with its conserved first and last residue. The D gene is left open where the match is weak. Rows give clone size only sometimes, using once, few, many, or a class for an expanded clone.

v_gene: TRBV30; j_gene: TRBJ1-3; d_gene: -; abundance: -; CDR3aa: CAWSVTGGGNTIYF; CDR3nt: TGTGCCTGGAGTGTAACCGGCGGAGGAAACACCATATATTTT
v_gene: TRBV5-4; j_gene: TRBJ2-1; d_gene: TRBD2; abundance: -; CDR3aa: CASSLALLGAGGYNEQFF; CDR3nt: TGTGCCAGCAGCTTGGCCCTCTTAGGAGCGGGAGGGTACAATGAGCAGTTCTTC
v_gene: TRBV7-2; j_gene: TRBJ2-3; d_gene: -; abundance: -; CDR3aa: CASSPVADTQYF; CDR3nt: TGTGCCAGCAGCCCGGTAGCAGATACGCAGTATTTT
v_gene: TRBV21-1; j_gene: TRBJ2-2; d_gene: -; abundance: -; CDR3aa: CASSKEVGRNTGELFF; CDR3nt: TGTGCCAGCAGCAAAGAGGTGGGGCGGAACACCGGGGAGCTGTTTTTT
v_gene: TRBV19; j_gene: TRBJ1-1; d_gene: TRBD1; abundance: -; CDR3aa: CASSFQGGTEAFF; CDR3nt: TGTGCCAGTAGCTTCCAGGGGGGAACTGAAGCTTTCTTT
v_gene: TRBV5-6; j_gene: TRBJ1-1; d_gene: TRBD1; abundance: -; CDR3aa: CASSGRTGENTEAFF; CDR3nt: TGTGCCAGCAGCGGGAGGACAGGGGAGAACACTGAAGCTTTCTTT
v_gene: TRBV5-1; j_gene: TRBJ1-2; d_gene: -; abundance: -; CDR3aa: CASSEAEGYGYTF; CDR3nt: TGCGCCAGCTCAGAGGCAGAGGGCTATGGCTACACCTTC
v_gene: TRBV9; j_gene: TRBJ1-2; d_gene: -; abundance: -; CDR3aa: CASSVEGRGYGYTF; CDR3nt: TGTGCCAGCAGCGTAGAGGGTCGGGGGTATGGCTACACCTTC
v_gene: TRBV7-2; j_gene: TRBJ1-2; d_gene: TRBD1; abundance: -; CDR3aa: CASSPDREYGYTF; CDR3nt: TGTGCCAGCAGCCCGGACAGGGAGTATGGCTACACCTTC
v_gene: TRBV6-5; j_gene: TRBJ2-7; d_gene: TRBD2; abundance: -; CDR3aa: CASSYSAGGPGEQYF; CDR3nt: TGTGCCAGCAGTTACTCAGCGGGAGGGCCTGGGGAGCAGTACTTC
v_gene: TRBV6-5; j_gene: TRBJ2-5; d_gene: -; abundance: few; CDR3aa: CASSYRQAQETQYF; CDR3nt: TGTGCCAGCAGTTACAGGCAGGCCCAAGAGACCCAGTACTTC
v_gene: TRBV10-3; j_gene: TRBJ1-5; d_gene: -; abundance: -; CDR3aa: CAISDSGGRQPQHF; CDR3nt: TGTGCCATCAGCGATTCGGGAGGTCGGCAGCCCCAGCATTTT
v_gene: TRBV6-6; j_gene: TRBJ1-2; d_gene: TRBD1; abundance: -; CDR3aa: CASSYTTGDYGYTF; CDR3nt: TGTGCCAGCAGTTACACGACAGGGGACTATGGCTACACCTTC
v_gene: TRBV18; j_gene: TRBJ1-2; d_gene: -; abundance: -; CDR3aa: CASSPAPQGNYGYTF; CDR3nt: TGTGCCAGCTCACCCGCACCCCAGGGTAACTATGGCTACACCTTC
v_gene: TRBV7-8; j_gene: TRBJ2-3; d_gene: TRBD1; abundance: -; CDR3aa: CASSPGTGDDTQYF; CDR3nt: TGTGCCAGCAGCCCAGGGACAGGGGACGATACGCAGTATTTT
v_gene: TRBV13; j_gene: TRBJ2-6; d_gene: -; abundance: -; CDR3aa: CASSVGLSGANVLTF; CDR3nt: TGTGCCAGCAGCGTTGGCCTTTCTGGGGCCAACGTCCTGACTTTC
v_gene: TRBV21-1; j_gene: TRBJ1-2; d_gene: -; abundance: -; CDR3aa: CASSKAYRNRGRLGYTF; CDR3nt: TGTGCCAGCAGCAAAGCCTACCGGAACAGGGGGCGTTTGGGCTACACCTTC
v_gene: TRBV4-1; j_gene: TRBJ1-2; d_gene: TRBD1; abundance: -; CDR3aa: CASSQDRGDNYGYTF; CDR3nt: TGCGCCAGCAGCCAGGACAGGGGGGACAACTATGGCTACACCTTC
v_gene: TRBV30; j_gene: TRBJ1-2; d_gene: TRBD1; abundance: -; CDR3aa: CAWSIPGQGYGGYTF; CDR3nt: TGTGCCTGGAGTATCCCGGGACAGGGGTACGGAGGCTACACCTTC
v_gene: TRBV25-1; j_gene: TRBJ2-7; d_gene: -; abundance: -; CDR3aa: CASSKAGASYEQYF; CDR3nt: TGTGCCAGCAGTAAGGCAGGGGCCTCCTACGAGCAGTACTTC
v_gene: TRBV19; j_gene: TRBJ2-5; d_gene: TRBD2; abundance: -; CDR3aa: CASRRLAGRQETQYF; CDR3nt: TGTGCCAGTAGGAGACTAGCGGGGAGACAAGAGACCCAGTACTTC
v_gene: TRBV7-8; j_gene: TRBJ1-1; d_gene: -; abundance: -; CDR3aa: CASSAQVGFEAFF; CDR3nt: TGTGCCAGCAGCGCTCAAGTCGGTTTTGAAGCTTTCTTT
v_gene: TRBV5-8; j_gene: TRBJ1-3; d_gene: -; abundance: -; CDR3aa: CASSPGPDTIYF; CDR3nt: TGTGCCAGCAGCCCCGGTCCGGACACCATATATTTT
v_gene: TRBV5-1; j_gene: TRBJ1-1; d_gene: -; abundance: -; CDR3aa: CASSLKSGTEAFF; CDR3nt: TGCGCCAGCAGCTTGAAATCGGGCACTGAAGCTTTCTTT
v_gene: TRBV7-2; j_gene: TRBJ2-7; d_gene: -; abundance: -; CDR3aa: CASSLLFQQYF; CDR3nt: TGTGCCAGCAGCCTCCTCTTCCAGCAGTACTTC
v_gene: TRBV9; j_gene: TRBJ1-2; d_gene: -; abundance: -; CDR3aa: CASSRGSAAASSYTF; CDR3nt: TGTGCCAGCAGTAGGGGGAGCGCAGCAGCCTCCTCCTACACCTTC
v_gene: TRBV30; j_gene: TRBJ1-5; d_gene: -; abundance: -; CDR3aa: CAWSVRGGSQPQHF; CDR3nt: TGTGCCTGGAGTGTACGAGGTGGAAGTCAGCCCCAGCATTTT
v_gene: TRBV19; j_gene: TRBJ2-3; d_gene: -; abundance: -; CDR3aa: CASSIGGLSTDTQYF; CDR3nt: TGTGCCAGTAGTATAGGGGGCCTGAGCACAGATACGCAGTATTTT
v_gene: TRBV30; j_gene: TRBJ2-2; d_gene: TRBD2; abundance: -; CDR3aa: CAWSRGGSWELFF; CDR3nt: TGTGCCTGGAGTAGGGGAGGGAGCTGGGAGCTGTTTTTT
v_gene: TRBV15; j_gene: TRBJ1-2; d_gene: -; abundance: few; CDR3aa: CATSRGWREDYGYTF; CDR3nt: TGTGCCACCAGCAGAGGTTGGAGGGAGGACTATGGCTACACCTTC
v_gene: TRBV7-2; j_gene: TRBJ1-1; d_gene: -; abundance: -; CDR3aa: CASSLGQMNTEASF; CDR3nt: TGTGCCAGCAGCCTTGGACAGATGAACACTGAAGCTTCCTTT
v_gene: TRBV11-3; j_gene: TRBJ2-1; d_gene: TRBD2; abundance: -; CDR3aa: CASSLGTRGTRDEQFF; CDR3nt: TGTGCCAGCAGCTTAGGGACTCGAGGGACTAGAGATGAGCAGTTCTTC
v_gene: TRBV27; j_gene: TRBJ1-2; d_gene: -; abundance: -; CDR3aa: CASSRGNSNYGYTF; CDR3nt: TGTGCCAGCAGTCGAGGGAACTCTAACTATGGCTACACCTTC
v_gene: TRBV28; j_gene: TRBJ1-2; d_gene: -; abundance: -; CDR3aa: CASGETGRLIDYGYTF; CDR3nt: TGTGCCAGCGGTGAGACAGGAAGGTTGATAGACTATGGCTACACCTTC
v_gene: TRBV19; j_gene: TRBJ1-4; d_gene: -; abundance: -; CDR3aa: CASLPGGGGNEKLFF; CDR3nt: TGTGCCAGTCTCCCGGGCGGAGGAGGTAATGAAAAACTGTTTTTT
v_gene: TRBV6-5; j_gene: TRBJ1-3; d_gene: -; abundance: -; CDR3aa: CASSYANRDAGNTIYF; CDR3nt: TGTGCCAGCAGTTACGCTAACAGGGACGCTGGAAACACCATATATTTT
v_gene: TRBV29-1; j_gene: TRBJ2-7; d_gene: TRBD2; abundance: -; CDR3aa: CSVGTSGSYEQYF; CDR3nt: TGCAGCGTTGGGACTAGCGGGAGCTACGAGCAGTACTTC
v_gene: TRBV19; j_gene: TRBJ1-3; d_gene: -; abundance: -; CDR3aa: CASSPQGPGNTIYF; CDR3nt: TGTGCCAGTAGTCCCCAGGGGCCTGGAAACACCATATATTTT
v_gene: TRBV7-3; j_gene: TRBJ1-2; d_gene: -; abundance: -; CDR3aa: CASSMMLDSGYTF; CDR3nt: TGTGCCAGCAGCATGATGCTAGACAGTGGCTACACCTTC
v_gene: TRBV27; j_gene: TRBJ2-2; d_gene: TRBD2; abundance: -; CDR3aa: CASSSGSGTGELFF; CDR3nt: TGTGCCAGCAGTAGCGGGAGCGGCACCGGGGAGCTGTTTTTT
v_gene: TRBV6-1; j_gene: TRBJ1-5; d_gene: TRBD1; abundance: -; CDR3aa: CASSPYDRGNQPQHF; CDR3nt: TGTGCCAGCAGTCCCTACGACAGGGGCAATCAGCCCCAGCATTTT
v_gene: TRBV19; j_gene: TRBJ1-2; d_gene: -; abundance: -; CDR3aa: CASSIFQEAYGYTF; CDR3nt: TGTGCCAGTAGTATTTTCCAGGAGGCCTATGGCTACACCTTC
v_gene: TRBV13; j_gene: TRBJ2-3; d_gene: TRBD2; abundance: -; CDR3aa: CASSRLAASTDTQYF; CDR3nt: TGTGCCAGCAGCCGACTAGCGGCTAGCACAGATACGCAGTATTTT
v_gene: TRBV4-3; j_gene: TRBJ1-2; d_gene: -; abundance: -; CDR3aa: CASSQDNLGGYGYTF; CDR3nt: TGCGCCAGCAGCCAAGATAATCTGGGGGGGTATGGCTACACCTTC
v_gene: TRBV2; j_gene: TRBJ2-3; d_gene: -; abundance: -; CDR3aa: CASSPARGGTDTQYF; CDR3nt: TGTGCCAGCAGCCCCGCTCGGGGAGGCACAGATACGCAGTATTTT
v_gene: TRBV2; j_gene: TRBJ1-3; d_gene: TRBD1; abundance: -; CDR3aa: CASAGQSGNTIYF; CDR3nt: TGTGCCAGCGCGGGACAGTCTGGAAACACCATATATTTT